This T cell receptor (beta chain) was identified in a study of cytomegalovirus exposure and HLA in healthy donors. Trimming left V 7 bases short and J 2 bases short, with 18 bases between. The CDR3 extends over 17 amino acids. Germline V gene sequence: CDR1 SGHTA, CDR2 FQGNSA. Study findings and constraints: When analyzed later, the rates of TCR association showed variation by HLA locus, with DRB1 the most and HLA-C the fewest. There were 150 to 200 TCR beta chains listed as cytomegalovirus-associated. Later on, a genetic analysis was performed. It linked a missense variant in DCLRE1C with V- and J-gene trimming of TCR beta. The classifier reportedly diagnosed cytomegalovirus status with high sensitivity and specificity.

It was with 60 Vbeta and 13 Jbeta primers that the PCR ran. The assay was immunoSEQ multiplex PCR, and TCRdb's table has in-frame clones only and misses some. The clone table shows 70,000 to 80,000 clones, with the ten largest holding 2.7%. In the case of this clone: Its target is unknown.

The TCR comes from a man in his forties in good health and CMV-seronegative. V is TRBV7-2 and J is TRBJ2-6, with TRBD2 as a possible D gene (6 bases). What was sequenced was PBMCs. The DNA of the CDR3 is TGTGCCAGCAACCCTAGTGGGGGAGGTGCTGGGGCCAACGTCCTGACTTTC. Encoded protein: CASNPSGGGAGANVLTF. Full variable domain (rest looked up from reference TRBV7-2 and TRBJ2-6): GAGVSQSPSNKVTEKGKDVELRCDPISGHTALYWYRQSLGQGLEFLIYFQGNSAPDKSGLPSDRFSAERTGGSVSTLTIQRTQQEDSAVYLCASNPSGGGAGANVLTFGAGSRLTVL.